These 31 T cell receptor beta chains came from one sample sequenced in a study of T cells expressing NK-cell markers (dated by TCRdb to 2020 to 2022). Receptor amplification or capture employed 5' RACE. Sequencing relied on an Illumina HiSeq 2000. Through TCRdb reprocessing, the reads give one entry per CDR3 protein sequence; DNA is omitted. The table of this sample itemizes about 410,000 distinct CDR3 sequences. The ten largest clones represent about 10% of the sample. Sequencing was carried out using blood T cells: a sorted CD56 or NKG2C T cell subset, CD4+ or CD8+ T cells, or bulk PBMC T cells (not recorded which). Receptor source: a woman between 50 and 59 years old in good health. Donor details come from another sample of the same person, matched by shared clones.

The rearrangement joins TRBV5-1 to TRBJ2-2; TCRdb selects TRBD2, and the lack of DNA leaves this call unchecked. Germline V gives CDR1 SGHRS, CDR2 YFSETQ. The CDR3 is 14 residues long. CDR3: CASSLGLATGELFF. The whole variable domain, remainder taken from reference TRBV5-1 and TRBJ2-2, is KAGVTQTPRYLIKTRGQQVTLSCSPISGHRSVSWYQQTPGQGLQFLFEYFSETQRNKGNFPGRFSGRQFSNSRSEMNVSTLELGDSALYLCASSLGLATGELFFGEGSRLTVL.

The gene calls are TRBV5-1 and TRBJ2-2; the TCRdb call, TRBD1, lacks DNA for checking. Germline V CDR1 and CDR2: SGHRS, YFSETQ. This CDR3 has 15 amino acids. CDR3: CASSLASRATGELFF.

This chain links TRBV5-5 with TRBJ2-3; with no DNA, the TCRdb D assignment of TRBD2 cannot be verified. Germline V gene lookup returns CDR1 SGHKS and CDR2 YYEKEE (reference sequence). The CDR3 sequence is 14 residues long. This CDR3 reads CASSPRLVLDTQYF.

This chain joins TRBV6-1 and TRBJ2-4; there is no DNA to check the TCRdb D call of TRBD2. This CDR3 region has 16 residues. Germline CDR1 is MNHNS and CDR2 is SASEGT. CDR3 loop: CASDGREGRVGNIQYF.

V gene TRBV27 combines with J gene TRBJ2-2; as DNA is missing, the TRBD1 call by TCRdb cannot be tested. Germline CDR1 and CDR2: MNHEY and SMNVEV (reference sequence). This CDR3 region has 16 residues. The CDR3: CASSPVWGANTGELFF.

This chain joins TRBV7-3 and TRBJ2-4; absent DNA, TCRdb's TRBD1 call cannot be checked. The germline V gene has CDR1 SGHTA and CDR2 FQGTGA. The length of the CDR3 is 14 residues. The chain's CDR3 is CASSIGGLENIQYF.

V and J are TRBV3-1 and TRBJ2-1; TCRdb's assignment of TRBD2 cannot be checked, as there is no DNA. The CDR3 loop spans 14 amino acids. CDR1 is LGHDT and CDR2 is YNNKEL in the germline V gene (reference sequence). The CDR3 spells CASSQGSGGGVQFF.

The chain couples TRBV24-1 to TRBJ1-2. The germline V gene has CDR1 KGHDR and CDR2 SFDVKD. The CDR3 is made up of 15 amino acids. CDR3 protein: CATSDNKDGYYGYTF.

The genes are TRBV15 and TRBJ2-5. The CDR3 runs 13 residues. Germline CDR1 is LNHNV and CDR2 is YYDKDF (reference sequence). This CDR3 reads CATSRDISDPQYF. The whole variable domain, filled in from reference TRBV15 and TRBJ2-5, reads DAMVIQNPRYQVTQFGKPVTLSCSQTLNHNVMYWYQQKSSQAPKLLFHYYDKDFNNEADTPDNFQSRRPNTSFCFLDIRSPGLGDTAMYLCATSRDISDPQYFGPGTRLLVL.

The chain has TRBV5-1 and TRBJ2-5; TCRdb's D gene call, TRBD2, goes unchecked for lack of DNA. This CDR3 has 17 residues. Germline values: CDR1 SGHRS, CDR2 YFSETQ. Here the CDR3 reads CASSSNRDSESKETQYF.

The V gene is TRBV9, the J gene TRBJ1-2; the D gene TCRdb calls, TRBD1, cannot be checked with no DNA. In germline, CDR1 is SGDLS, CDR2 YYNGEE. The CDR3 is made up of 13 amino acids. The CDR3 region is CASCDPGNYGYTF.

V usage is TRBV11-2 and J usage is TRBJ1-1; TCRdb indicates TRBD1, and absent DNA this call remains unverified. This CDR3 has 13 amino acids. CDR1 SGHAT and CDR2 FQNNGV come from the germline V gene. The CDR3 sequence: CASSLRGGAEAFF.

J is TRBJ2-1 and V is TRBV10-3; the D call from TCRdb, TRBD2, cannot be confirmed without DNA. The germline CDR1 and CDR2 sequences are ENHRY and SYGVKD. This CDR3 comprises 15 residues. The CDR3: CAISDPLAGYNEQFF.

V and J are TRBV5-5 and TRBJ2-3. From germline, CDR1 is SGHKS and CDR2 YYEKEE (reference sequence). This CDR3 is 15 amino acids long. CDR3: CASSLVLRSTDTQYF.

V gene TRBV29-1 combines with J gene TRBJ2-5. Germline CDR1 reads SQVTM; CDR2 reads ANQGSEA. The CDR3 runs 12 residues. CDR3 sequence: CSVYTAKETQYF.

This chain uses TRBV7-6 with TRBJ2-7; TCRdb returns TRBD2, unconfirmable since there is no DNA. Germline CDR1 reads SGHVS; CDR2 reads FNYEAQ. This CDR3 is 12 amino acids long. CDR3 sequence reads: CASSHQGGEQYF.

This chain links TRBV20-1 with TRBJ2-7; as DNA is missing, the TRBD1 call by TCRdb cannot be tested. This CDR3 contains 14 residues. Germline V CDR1 and CDR2: DFQATT, SNEGSKA (reference sequence). CDR3 region: CSARDMGGFYEQYF.

The chain uses TRBV27 and TRBJ2-3; no DNA is available, so the TRBD2 call from TCRdb remains unchecked. This CDR3 spans 15 amino acids. CDR1 MNHEY and CDR2 SMNVEV come from the germline V gene (reference sequence). CDR3 amino acids: CASSPTSGRLHTQYF.

This chain connects TRBV29-1 to TRBJ2-3; there is no DNA to check the TCRdb D call of TRBD1. The germline V gene encodes CDR1 SQVTM and CDR2 ANQGSEA. The CDR3 spans 12 residues. The CDR3 protein is CSVRGHTDTQYF.

The chain combines TRBV1 with TRBJ2-7; TCRdb's D gene call, TRBD2, goes unchecked for lack of DNA. TRBV1 is flagged as a pseudogene. The CDR3 extends over 16 amino acids. The CDR3 protein is CTSSQEYPSGGYEQYF.

The CDR3: CASSLSGLAGGLFLVSYNEQFF. The chain couples TRBV12-3 or TRBV12-4 to TRBJ2-1; the TCRdb D gene call, TRBD2, has no DNA to confirm it. The length of the CDR3 is 22 residues.

The genes are TRBV11-2 and TRBJ2-1. From germline, CDR1 is SGHAT and CDR2 FQNNGV. The CDR3 runs 15 residues. The chain's CDR3 is CASSLRLAVYNEQFF.

V and J are TRBV28 and TRBJ2-1; no DNA is available, so the TRBD2 call from TCRdb remains unchecked. CDR1 and CDR2 (germline): MDHEN, SYDVKM. The CDR3 length is 15 residues. The chain's CDR3 is CASSLASGSPDEQFF.

The chain is built from TRBV4-1 and TRBJ2-2; the D call from TCRdb, TRBD1, cannot be confirmed without DNA. CDR3 length: 14 amino acids. Per germline, CDR1 MGHRA and CDR2 YSYEKL. CDR3 sequence: CASSHTQVEGELFF.

The rearrangement links TRBV18 to TRBJ1-2. The CDR3 has 14 amino acids. Germline assignment: CDR1 KGHSH and CDR2 LQKENI. The chain's CDR3 is CASSPGHQFYGYTF.

Here the CDR3 reads CASSGQGASGANVLTF. V usage is TRBV6-4 and J usage is TRBJ2-6; the D gene TCRdb calls, TRBD1, cannot be checked with no DNA. The germline V gene encodes CDR1 MRHNA and CDR2 SNTAGT. CDR3 length: 16 residues.

This sequence joins TRBV6-1 and TRBJ1-2. The CDR3 has 11 residues. Germline CDR1 is MNHNS and CDR2 is SASEGT. The CDR3 sequence is CASSEAYGYTF.

The rearrangement uses TRBV5-1 and TRBJ2-7; TCRdb selects TRBD2, and the lack of DNA leaves this call unchecked. The CDR3 is 14 amino acids. Germline CDR1 SGHRS, CDR2 YFSETQ. The CDR3 reads CASSRTSGSYEQYF.

The V call is TRBV12-3 or TRBV12-4, the J call TRBJ2-3; TCRdb picks TRBD2, but there is no DNA to check that call. This CDR3 spans 13 amino acids. The CDR3 loop reads CASRRREADTQYF.

The V and J genes are TRBV3-1 and TRBJ1-3. CDR1 is LGHDT and CDR2 is YNNKEL in the germline V gene (reference sequence). This CDR3 region has 13 residues. CDR3 sequence reads: CASSPGGGNTIYF.

The chain couples TRBV7-3 to TRBJ1-3. From germline, CDR1 is SGHTA and CDR2 FQGTGA. The CDR3 has 14 amino acids. This CDR3 reads CASSRTAGGTAIYF.